Listed below are T cell receptor beta chains from one sample, sequenced in a study of OX40 agonist ivuxolimab in advanced cancers. Measured with immunoSEQ multiplex PCR; TCRdb has only the in-frame clones, and not every one. This table holds approximately 91,000 clones, around 87% found once. Sequencing used CD4+ or CD8+ T cells sorted from blood, obtained in a trial of the OX40 agonist ivuxolimab. The source of these receptors is an adult with an advanced solid tumor such as melanoma, head and neck, liver or kidney cancer. The CDR3 runs from the conserved cysteine through the conserved F or W. D genes are given only for firm matches. Only part of the rows carry a size: once, few, many, or a class if the clone is expanded.

>TRBJ2-3|TRBV7-9|NA|TRBD2
CASSLAGTRSTDTQYF
TGTGCCAGCAGCTTAGCCGGGACTAGAAGCACAGATACGCAGTATTTT
>TRBJ2-1|TRBV19|NA|TRBD2
CASSGRGYNEQFF
TGTGCCTCTAGCGGGAGGGGCTACAATGAGCAGTTCTTC
>TRBJ1-1|TRBV6-5|NA|TRBD1
CASSYRTGTGVTEAFF
TGTGCCAGCAGTTACCGTACCGGGACAGGGGTAACTGAAGCTTTCTTT
>TRBJ2-4|TRBV7-2|NA|TRBD1
CASSPGTGGDIQYF
TGTGCCAGCAGCCCGGGGACAGGGGGGGACATTCAGTACTTC
>TRBJ2-7|TRBV30|NA|NA
CAWSLGPSSYEQYF
TGTGCCTGGAGTTTGGGACCCTCATCCTACGAGCAGTACTTC
>TRBJ1-1|TRBV9|NA|NA
CASSVEDILTEAFF
TGTGCCAGCAGCGTAGAGGACATTCTCACTGAAGCTTTCTTT
>TRBJ1-5|TRBV18|NA|NA
CASSPSDNQPQHF
TGTGCCAGCTCACCATCAGACAATCAGCCCCAGCATTTT
>TRBJ2-3|TRBV30|NA|NA
CAWSVGGDTQYF
TGTGCCTGGAGTGTAGGGGGTGATACGCAGTATTTT
>TRBJ2-1|TRBV29-1|NA|NA
CSVAPSSYNEQFF
TGCAGCGTTGCTCCTAGCTCCTACAATGAGCAGTTCTTC
>TRBJ1-3|TRBV30|NA|TRBD1
CAWSDAGQGFSGNTIYF
TGTGCCTGGAGCGACGCGGGACAGGGTTTCTCTGGAAACACCATATATTTT
>TRBJ2-7|TRBV5-1|NA|NA
CASSPLQGLEQYF
TGCGCCAGCAGCCCACTACAGGGCCTCGAGCAGTACTTC
>TRBJ2-7|TRBV18|NA|NA
CASSPGTGSYGQYF
TGTGCCAGCTCACCAGGTACAGGTTCCTACGGGCAGTACTTC
>TRBJ1-5|TRBV7-8|NA|TRBD1
CASSQDRARNQPQHF
TGTGCCAGCAGCCAGGACAGGGCTCGTAATCAGCCCCAGCATTTT
>TRBJ2-1|TRBV6-6|NA|NA
CASTSGVYNEQFF
TGTGCCAGCACCTCAGGTGTCTACAATGAGCAGTTCTTC
>TRBJ2-2|TRBV11-3|NA|NA
CASSLGRNTGELFF
TGTGCCAGCAGCTTAGGTCGGAACACCGGGGAGCTGTTTTTT
>TRBJ1-2|TRBV7-9|few|NA
CASSLEVQGYTF
TGTGCCAGCAGCTTAGAGGTACAGGGCTACACCTTC
>TRBJ2-5|TRBV9|NA|TRBD2
CASSVAGGKQETQYF
TGTGCCAGCAGCGTAGCGGGAGGGAAACAAGAGACCCAGTACTTC
>TRBJ2-2|TRBV6-5|NA|NA
CASSSAGAPYTGELFF
TGTGCCAGCAGTTCGGCAGGGGCCCCCTACACCGGGGAGCTGTTTTTT
>TRBJ2-7|TRBV5-6|few|NA
CASSFLARGENEQYF
TGTGCCAGCAGCTTTTTAGCGAGAGGGGAGAACGAGCAGTACTTC
>TRBJ2-1|TRBV7-2|once|TRBD2
CASSAQGGVYNEQFF
TGTGCCAGCAGCGCCCAGGGAGGGGTTTACAATGAGCAGTTCTTC
>TRBJ2-4|TRBV5-1|NA|NA
CASSLEVGASSHIQYF
TGCGCCAGCAGCTTGGAGGTTGGGGCTAGCTCACACATTCAGTACTTC
>TRBJ1-2|TRBV27|once|NA
CASSLSTVLGEPDGYTF
TGTGCCAGCAGTTTATCCACAGTGTTAGGGGAACCCGATGGCTACACCTTC
>TRBJ2-6|TRBV7-8|NA|TRBD1
CASSLARTGGAGHTGANVLTF
TGTGCCAGCAGCTTAGCGAGAACAGGGGGCGCGGGTCATACTGGGGCCAACGTCCTGACTTTC
>TRBJ1-2|TRBV29-1|few|NA
CSVSSAGTNYGYTF
TGCAGCGTGTCAAGCGCAGGCACTAACTATGGCTACACCTTC
>TRBJ1-2|TRBV6-5|NA|NA
CASSYGLADGYTF
TGTGCCAGCAGTTATGGGCTTGCAGATGGCTACACCTTC
>TRBJ2-7|TRBV29-1|few|NA
CSVSRGSSYEQYF
TGCAGCGTTTCCCGCGGTTCCTCCTACGAGCAGTACTTC
>TRBJ1-1|TRBV15|NA|NA
CATSRKGGTEAFF
TGTGCCACCAGCAGGAAGGGAGGCACTGAAGCTTTCTTT
>TRBJ1-2|TRBV29-1|NA|NA
CSVGLTNYGYTF
TGCAGCGTGGGGCTAACTAACTATGGCTACACCTTC
>TRBJ1-1|TRBV18|NA|NA
CASSPPVDLWNTEAFF
TGTGCCAGCTCACCTCCCGTTGACTTATGGAACACTGAAGCTTTCTTT
>TRBJ2-6|TRBV11-3|NA|NA
CASSLGLRVGANVLTF
TGTGCCAGCAGCTTAGGTCTCCGGGTCGGGGCCAACGTCCTGACTTTC
>TRBJ2-7|TRBV6-5|NA|TRBD2
CASSRTRDSYEQYF
TGTGCCAGCAGTCGGACTAGGGATTCCTACGAGCAGTACTTC
>TRBJ2-1|TRBV11-2|NA|NA
CASSSIGGTRIGNEQFF
TGTGCCAGCAGCTCGATAGGGGGGACCCGCATCGGCAATGAGCAGTTCTTC
>TRBJ2-7|TRBV6-6|NA|TRBD1
CASSPGQTYEQYF
TGTGCCAGCAGCCCGGGACAGACCTACGAGCAGTACTTC
>TRBJ2-3|TRBV9|NA|TRBD2
CASSVGAGGPWSTDTQYF
TGTGCCAGCAGCGTAGGAGCGGGAGGGCCCTGGAGCACAGATACGCAGTATTTT
>TRBJ2-1|TRBV30|NA|TRBD2
CAWSQGTSGRARMGEQFF
TGTGCCTGGAGTCAAGGGACTAGCGGGAGAGCCCGGATGGGTGAGCAGTTCTTC
>TRBJ2-5|TRBV19|NA|NA
CASSQVGRETQYF
TGTGCCAGTAGTCAAGTCGGGCGGGAGACCCAGTACTTC
>TRBJ1-5|TRBV5-1|few|NA
CASSLSGAQDQPQHF
TGCGCCAGCAGCTTGTCAGGGGCTCAGGATCAGCCCCAGCATTTT
>TRBJ2-1|TRBV7-2|many|TRBD1
CASSLWGDRVEQFF
TGTGCCAGCAGCTTATGGGGAGACAGGGTTGAGCAGTTCTTC
>TRBJ2-4|TRBV7-9|few|NA
CASSLGPYNIQYF
TGTGCCAGCAGCTTAGGTCCTTATAACATTCAGTACTTC
>TRBJ2-1|TRBV7-2|NA|TRBD2
CASTPSGGLYNEQFF
TGTGCCAGCACCCCTAGCGGGGGGCTTTACAATGAGCAGTTCTTC
>TRBJ1-6|TRBV11-3|NA|NA
CASSLDVASPLHF
TGTGCCAGCAGCTTAGACGTCGCATCACCCCTCCACTTT
>TRBJ1-5|TRBV30|NA|NA
CAWSVGQRNQPQHF
TGTGCCTGGAGTGTGGGCCAGCGCAATCAGCCCCAGCATTTT
>TRBJ2-1|TRBV7-2|NA|NA
CASSREVLRDNEQFF
TGTGCCAGCAGTCGTGAGGTATTGCGGGACAATGAGCAGTTCTTC
>TRBJ2-4|TRBV29-1|NA|NA
CSVEDPAQDIQYF
TGCAGCGTTGAAGATCCCGCCCAAGACATTCAGTACTTC
>TRBJ1-3|TRBV7-6|NA|NA
CASSLGSGAGNTIYF
TGTGCCAGCAGCTTAGGTTCGGGTGCTGGAAACACCATATATTTT
>TRBJ2-3|TRBV5-1|NA|NA
CASSPGTYPDTQYF
TGCGCCAGCAGCCCTGGTACCTACCCAGATACGCAGTATTTT
>TRBJ1-5|TRBV6-1|NA|NA
CASSEAGGHYQPQHF
TGTGCCAGCAGTGAAGCCGGGGGCCATTATCAGCCCCAGCATTTT
>TRBJ1-3|TRBV11-3|NA|TRBD1
CASSKEQGAALFSGNTIYF
TGTGCCAGCAGCAAAGAACAGGGGGCTGCGCTTTTCTCTGGAAACACCATATATTTT
>TRBJ1-1|TRBV14|NA|NA
CASSQVYGATEAFF
TGTGCCAGCAGCCAAGTGTACGGAGCCACTGAAGCTTTCTTT
>TRBJ1-2|TRBV7-7|NA|NA
CASSLGRTDGRANYGYTF
TGTGCTAGCAGCTTAGGAAGAACAGACGGACGAGCTAACTATGGCTACACCTTC
>TRBJ1-2|TRBV29-1|NA|NA
CSALSYGDNYGYTF
TGCAGCGCCCTAAGCTACGGGGATAACTATGGCTACACCTTC
>TRBJ1-1|TRBV29-1|NA|TRBD1
CSVTLTGASTEAFF
TGCAGCGTTACATTGACAGGGGCGAGCACTGAAGCTTTCTTT
>TRBJ1-1|TRBV7-2|NA|NA
CASSPTRNTEAFF
TGTGCCAGCAGCCCGACAAGGAACACTGAAGCTTTCTTT
>TRBJ2-2|TRBV9|NA|NA
CASSLRYGTGELFF
TGTGCCAGCAGCTTACGATACGGCACCGGGGAGCTGTTTTTT